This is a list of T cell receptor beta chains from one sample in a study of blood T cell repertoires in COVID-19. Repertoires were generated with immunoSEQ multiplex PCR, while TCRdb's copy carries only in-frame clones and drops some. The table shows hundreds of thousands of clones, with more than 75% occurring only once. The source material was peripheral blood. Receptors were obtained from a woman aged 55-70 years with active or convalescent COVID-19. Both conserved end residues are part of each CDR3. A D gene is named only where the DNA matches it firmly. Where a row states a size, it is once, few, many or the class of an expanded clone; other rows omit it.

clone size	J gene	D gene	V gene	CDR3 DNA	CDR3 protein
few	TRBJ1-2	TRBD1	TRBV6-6	TGTGCCAGCAGTTACTCCCCAGGGGGTGGCTACACCTTC	CASSYSPGGGYTF
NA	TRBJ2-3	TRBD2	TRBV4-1	TGCGCCAGCAGCCGTCCCGCGGGGGGGCCCACAGATACGCAGTATTTT	CASSRPAGGPTDTQYF
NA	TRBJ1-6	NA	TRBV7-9	TGTGCCAGCAGCCTGGGGGCAGCGGGATCACCCCTCCACTTT	CASSLGAAGSPLHF
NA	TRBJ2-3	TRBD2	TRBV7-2	TGTGCCAGCAGCTTAGCTCTAGCGGGGGGGCCCCAGGATACGCAGTATTTT	CASSLALAGGPQDTQYF
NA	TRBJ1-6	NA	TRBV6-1	TGTGCCAGCAGCGAAGGGTTTCAGGCTATAAATTCACCCCTCCACTTT	CASSEGFQAINSPLHF
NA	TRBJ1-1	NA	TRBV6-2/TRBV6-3	TGTGCCAGCAGTTACCCTTACACCGAAGCTTTCTTT	CASSYPYTEAFF
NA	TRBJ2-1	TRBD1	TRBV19	TGTGCCAGTAGTACGGACAGGGGGGTCTCCTACAATGAGCAGTTCTTC	CASSTDRGVSYNEQFF
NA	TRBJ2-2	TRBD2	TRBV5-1	TGCGCCAGCAGCTTCATAGCGGGGAGCACCGGGGAGCTGTTTTTT	CASSFIAGSTGELFF
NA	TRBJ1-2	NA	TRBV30	TGTGCCTGGACCGTTTACGGGTTTGGCTACACCTTC	CAWTVYGFGYTF
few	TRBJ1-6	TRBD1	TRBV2	TGTGCCAGCAGTGATCGAGGGGACAGACAAGAGTTT	CASSDRGDRQEF
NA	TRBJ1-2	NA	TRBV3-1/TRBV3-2	TGTGCCAGCAGACCAAGGAATCATTCGGGGACACAAAGTCCCTATGGCTACACCTTC	CASRPRNHSGTQSPYGYTF
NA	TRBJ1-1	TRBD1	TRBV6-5	TGTGCCAGCAGCGGAGACAGGGTTGGTGAAGCTTTCTTT	CASSGDRVGEAFF
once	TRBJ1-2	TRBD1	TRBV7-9	TGTGCCAGCAGCTCATACGACAGGGCCGTCCTTGGGGACTATGGCTACACCTTC	CASSSYDRAVLGDYGYTF
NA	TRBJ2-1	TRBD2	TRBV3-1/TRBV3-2	TGTGCCAGCAGCCAACCTAGCGGGGCTTCCAATGAGCAGTTCTTC	CASSQPSGASNEQFF
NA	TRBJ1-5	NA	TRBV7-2	TGTGCCAGCAGCCTGGTATCTAGCAGTGATCAGCCCCAGCATTTT	CASSLVSSSDQPQHF
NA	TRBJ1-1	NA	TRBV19	TGTGCCAGTAGTAAGGGGGGGCCTCGGAAAGGCACTGAAGCTTTCTTT	CASSKGGPRKGTEAFF
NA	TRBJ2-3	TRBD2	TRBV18	TGTGCCAGCTCACCAGGAACAGTATCGGCGGGGGGGCCGGCAGATACGCAGTATTTT	CASSPGTVSAGGPADTQYF
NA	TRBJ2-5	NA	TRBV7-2	TGTGCCAGCAGCCTAGGCTCAGGGTCTCAAGAGACCCAGTACTTC	CASSLGSGSQETQYF
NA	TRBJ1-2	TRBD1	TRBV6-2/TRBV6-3	TGTGCCAGCAGTTACCCCGGGACAGCCCTCTGGGGCTACACCTTC	CASSYPGTALWGYTF
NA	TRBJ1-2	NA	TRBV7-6	TGTGCCAGCAGCTTAGTCTCAGGCTATGGCTACACCTTC	CASSLVSGYGYTF
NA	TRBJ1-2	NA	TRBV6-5	TGTGCCAGCAAGGGAGCTAACTATGGCTACACCTTC	CASKGANYGYTF
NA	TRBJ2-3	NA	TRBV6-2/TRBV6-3	TGTGCCAGCAGTTACGTCTCCCGTGATACGCAGTATTTT	CASSYVSRDTQYF
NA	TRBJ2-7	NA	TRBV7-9	TGTGCCAGCAGCTCCATTTACGAGCAGTACTTC	CASSSIYEQYF
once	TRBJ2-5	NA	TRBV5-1	TGCGCCAGCAGCTTGTTGGCAGGGGAGACCCAGTACTTC	CASSLLAGETQYF
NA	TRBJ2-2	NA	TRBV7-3	TGTGCCAGCAGCCCGTTTGGAGGCGGGGAGCTGTTTTTT	CASSPFGGGELFF
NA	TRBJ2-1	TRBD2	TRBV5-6	TGTGCCAGCAGCCCCCCCGGCGGGGGGCGCAGGTACAATGAGCAGTTCTTC	CASSPPGGGRRYNEQFF
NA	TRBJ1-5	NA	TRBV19	TGTGCCAGTAGTATACGGGACACCGTTTATAGCAATCAGCCCCAGCATTTT	CASSIRDTVYSNQPQHF
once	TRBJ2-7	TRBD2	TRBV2	TGTGCCAGCAACGTAGCGGGGGGCCCCTACGAGCAGTACTTC	CASNVAGGPYEQYF
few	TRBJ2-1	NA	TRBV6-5	TGTGCCAGCAGTCGGGGGGTAAAGGGGGAAGAGCAGTTCTTC	CASSRGVKGEEQFF
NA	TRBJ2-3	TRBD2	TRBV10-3	TGTGCCATCAGCGGGGGGGATACGCAGTATTTT	CAISGGDTQYF
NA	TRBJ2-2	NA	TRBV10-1	TGCGCCAGCAGTGAGGGGGCGGACACCGGGGAGCTGTTTTTT	CASSEGADTGELFF
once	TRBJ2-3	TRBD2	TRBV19	TGTGCCAGTAACCCCGGACTAGCGGGCACAGATACGCAGTATTTT	CASNPGLAGTDTQYF
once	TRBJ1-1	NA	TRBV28	TGTGCCAGCAGTTTGGGGGGGGCGCGAACTGAAGCTTTCTTT	CASSLGGARTEAFF
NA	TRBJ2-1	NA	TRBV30	TGTGCCTGGAGTGTACAGGGTGCTGAGCAGTTCTTC	CAWSVQGAEQFF
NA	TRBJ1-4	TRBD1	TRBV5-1	TGCGCCAGCAGCTTGGCCGAATCGGGACAGCGGGAAAAACTGTTTTTT	CASSLAESGQREKLFF
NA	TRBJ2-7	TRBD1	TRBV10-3	TGTGCCATCAGTGAACAGGGGCCCTTGGTCGAGCAGTACTTC	CAISEQGPLVEQYF
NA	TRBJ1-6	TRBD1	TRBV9	TGTGCCAGCAGCCCCTCAGGACAGGGTAATTCACCCCTCCACTTT	CASSPSGQGNSPLHF
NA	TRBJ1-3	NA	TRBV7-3	TGTGCCAGCAGCTTGACCTTCGGAGACACCATATATTTT	CASSLTFGDTIYF
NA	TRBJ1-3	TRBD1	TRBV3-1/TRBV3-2	TGTGCCAGCAGCCAAGAGTCACAGGGGGGCGACACCATATATTTT	CASSQESQGGDTIYF
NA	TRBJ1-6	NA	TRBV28	TGTGCCAGCAGTTCCGGACATAGTAATTCACCCCTCCACTTT	CASSSGHSNSPLHF
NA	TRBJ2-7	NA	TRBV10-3	TGTGCCATCAGTGAGGGCACCTACGAGCAGTACTTC	CAISEGTYEQYF
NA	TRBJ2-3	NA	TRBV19	TGTGCCAGTACCGAGGGGGGGGCAGATACGCAGTATTTT	CASTEGGADTQYF
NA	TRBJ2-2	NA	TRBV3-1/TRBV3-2	TGTGCCAGCAGCCAGACTGACACCGGGGAGCTGTTTTTT	CASSQTDTGELFF
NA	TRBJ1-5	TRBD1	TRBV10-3	TGTGCCATCAGCCGGGACAGGCCGTCGGGTCAGCCCCAGCATTTT	CAISRDRPSGQPQHF
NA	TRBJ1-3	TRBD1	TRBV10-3	TGTGCCATCAGTGGGTCAGGGGGAATAAACACCATATATTTT	CAISGSGGINTIYF
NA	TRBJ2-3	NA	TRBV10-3	TGTGCCATCAGTGGGGGGGACAGCACAGATACGCAGTATTTT	CAISGGDSTDTQYF
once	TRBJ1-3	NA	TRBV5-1	TGCGCCAGCAGCTCGGCAACAGGGATCTCTGGAAACACCATATATTTT	CASSSATGISGNTIYF
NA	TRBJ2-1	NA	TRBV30	TGTGCCTGGAGCCCCCCGGGGGGCGAATACAATGAGCAGTTCTTC	CAWSPPGGEYNEQFF
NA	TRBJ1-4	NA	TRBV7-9	TGTGCCAGCAGCTTAGTTCAGGGGACTAATGAAAAACTGTTTTTT	CASSLVQGTNEKLFF
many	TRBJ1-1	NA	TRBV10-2	TGCGCCACCTCGAAAGGGAGGAACACTGAAGCTTTCTTT	CATSKGRNTEAFF
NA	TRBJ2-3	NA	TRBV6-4	TGTGCCAGCAGCGAACGCGGGGAGCGGCATACGCAGTATTTT	CASSERGERHTQYF
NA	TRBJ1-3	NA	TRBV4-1	TGCGCCAGCAGCCAACCGGCGGTCGGAGGAAACACCATATATTTT	CASSQPAVGGNTIYF